This entry features one T cell receptor beta chain sequence. The data originate from a study of blood T cell repertoires in COVID-19. Study information: Samples of COVID-19 (acute and convalescent) were obtained from the United States, Italy and Spain. T cells, B-cell-depleted T cells, or PBMCs supplied cDNA or gDNA.

Original methodology: Quantification of nucleated cells was approximated via reference gene primer amplification. Sequenced by immunoSEQ multiplex PCR; TCRdb stores in-frame clones only, minus some. Clone size and V and J calls were adopted from that table, with D and trimming inferred from the DNA. The data hold about 200,000 clones, with roughly 90% observed a single time. The CDR3 is 12 residues long. Germline V gene sequence: CDR1 MNHEY, CDR2 SMNVEV (reference sequence). Trimming shortened V by 6 bases and J by 6 bases, and 12 bases separated the two germline ends. V and J are TRBV27 and TRBJ2-7; possibly TRBD2 for D (6 bases). The clonotype was recovered from a man aged 50 to 60 with acute or convalescent COVID-19. Sequencing was carried out using peripheral blood. The CDR3 coding sequence is TGTGCCAGCAGGGAGGGCCGGGCCGAGCAGTACTTC. Residues: CASREGRAEQYF.